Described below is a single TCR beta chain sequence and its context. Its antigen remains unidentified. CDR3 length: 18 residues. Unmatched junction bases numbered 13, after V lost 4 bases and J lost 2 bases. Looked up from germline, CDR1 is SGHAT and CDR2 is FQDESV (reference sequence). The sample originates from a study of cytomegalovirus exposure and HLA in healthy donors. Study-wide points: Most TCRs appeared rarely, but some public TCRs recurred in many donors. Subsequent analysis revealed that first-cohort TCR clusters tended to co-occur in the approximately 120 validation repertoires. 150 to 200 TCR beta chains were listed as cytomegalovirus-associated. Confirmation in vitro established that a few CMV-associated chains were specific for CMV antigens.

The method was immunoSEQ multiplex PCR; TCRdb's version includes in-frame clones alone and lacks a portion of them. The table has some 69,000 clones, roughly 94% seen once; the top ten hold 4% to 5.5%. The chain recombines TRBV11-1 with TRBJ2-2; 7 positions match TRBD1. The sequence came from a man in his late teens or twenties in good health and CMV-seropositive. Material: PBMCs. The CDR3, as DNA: TGTGCCAGCAGCTGGCCCCAGGGGGACAGCAGTAACACCGGGGAGCTGTTTTTT. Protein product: CASSWPQGDSSNTGELFF.